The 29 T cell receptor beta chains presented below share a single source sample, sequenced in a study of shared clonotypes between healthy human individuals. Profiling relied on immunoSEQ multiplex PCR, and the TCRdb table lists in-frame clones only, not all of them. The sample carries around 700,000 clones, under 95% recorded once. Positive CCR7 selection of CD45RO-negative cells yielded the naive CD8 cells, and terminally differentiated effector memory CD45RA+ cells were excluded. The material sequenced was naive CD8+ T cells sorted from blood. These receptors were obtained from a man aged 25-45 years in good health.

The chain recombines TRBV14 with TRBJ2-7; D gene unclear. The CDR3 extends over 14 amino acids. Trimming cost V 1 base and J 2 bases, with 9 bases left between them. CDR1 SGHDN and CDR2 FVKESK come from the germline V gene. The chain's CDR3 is CASSQALLPYEQYF. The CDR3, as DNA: TGTGCCAGCAGCCAAGCACTACTCCCCTACGAGCAGTACTTC. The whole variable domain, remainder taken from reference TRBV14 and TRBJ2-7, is EAGVTQFPSHSVIEKGQTVTLRCDPISGHDNLYWYRRVMGKEIKFLLHFVKESKQDESGMPNNRFLAERTGGTYSTLKVQPAELEDSGVYFCASSQALLPYEQYFGPGTRLTVT.

In DNA form, the CDR3 reads TGCGCCAGCAGCCAAGATCGGACAGAGCGCAATCAGCCCCAGCATTTT. This sequence encodes CASSQDRTERNQPQHF. The V and J genes are TRBV4-1 and TRBJ1-5; D possibly corresponds to TRBD1 (6 bases). Looked up from germline, CDR1 is MGHRA and CDR2 is YSYEKL. Trimming shortened V by 0 bases and J by 2 bases, and 11 bases separated the two germline ends. This CDR3 comprises 16 residues.

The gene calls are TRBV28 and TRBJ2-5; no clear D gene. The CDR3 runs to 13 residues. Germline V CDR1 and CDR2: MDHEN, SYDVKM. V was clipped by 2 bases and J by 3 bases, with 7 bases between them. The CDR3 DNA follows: TGTGCCAGCAGTTTACTGAGTGAAGAGACCCAGTACTTC. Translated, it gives CASSLLSEETQYF.

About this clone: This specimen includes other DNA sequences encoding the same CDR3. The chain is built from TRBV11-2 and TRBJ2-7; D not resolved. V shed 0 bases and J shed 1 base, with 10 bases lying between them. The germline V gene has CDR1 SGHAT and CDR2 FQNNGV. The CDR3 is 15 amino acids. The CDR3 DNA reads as TGTGCCAGCAGCTTAGAAGGGTATTCTTCCTACGAGCAGTACTTC. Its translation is CASSLEGYSSYEQYF.

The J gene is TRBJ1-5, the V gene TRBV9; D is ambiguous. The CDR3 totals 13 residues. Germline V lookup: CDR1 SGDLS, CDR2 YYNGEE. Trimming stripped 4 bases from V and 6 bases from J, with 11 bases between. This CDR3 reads CASSPTEGQPQHF. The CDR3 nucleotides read TGTGCCAGCAGCCCCACCGAGGGTCAGCCCCAGCATTTT.

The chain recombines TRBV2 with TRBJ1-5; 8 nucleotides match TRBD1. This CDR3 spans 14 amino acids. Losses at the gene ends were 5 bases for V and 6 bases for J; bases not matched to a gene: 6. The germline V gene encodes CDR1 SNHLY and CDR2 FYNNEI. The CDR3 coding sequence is TGTGCCAGCAGTATGGGACAGGCCCTTCAGCCCCAGCATTTT. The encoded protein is CASSMGQALQPQHF.

CDR3 nucleotide sequence: TGCGCCAGCAGCCACGATGGGGAGAACACTGAAGCTTTCTTT. This sequence encodes CASSHDGENTEAFF. The rearrangement joins TRBV4-1 to TRBJ1-1; unclear D gene. Per the germline V gene, CDR1 is MGHRA and CDR2 is YSYEKL. The CDR3 loop spans 14 amino acids. V was trimmed by 3 bases and J by 1 base, leaving 9 bases between them.

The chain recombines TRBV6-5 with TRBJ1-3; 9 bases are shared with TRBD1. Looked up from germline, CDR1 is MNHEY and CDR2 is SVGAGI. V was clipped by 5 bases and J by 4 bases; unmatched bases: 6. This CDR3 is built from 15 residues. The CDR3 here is CASSPWTGAGNTIYF. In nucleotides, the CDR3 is TGTGCCAGCAGTCCGTGGACAGGGGCAGGAAACACCATATATTTT.

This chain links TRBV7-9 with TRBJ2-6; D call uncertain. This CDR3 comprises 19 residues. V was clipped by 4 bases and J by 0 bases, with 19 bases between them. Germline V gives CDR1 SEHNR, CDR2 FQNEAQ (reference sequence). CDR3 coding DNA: TGTGCCAGCAGCTCTACAGTGGCTTCCCATCCCTCTGGGGCCAACGTCCTGACTTTC. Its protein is CASSSTVASHPSGANVLTF.

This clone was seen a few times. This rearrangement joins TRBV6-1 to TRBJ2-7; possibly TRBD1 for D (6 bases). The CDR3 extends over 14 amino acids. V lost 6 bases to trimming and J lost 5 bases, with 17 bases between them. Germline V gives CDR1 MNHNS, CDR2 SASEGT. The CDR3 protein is CASRPGVFLDEQYF. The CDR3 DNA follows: TGTGCCAGCAGACCAGGGGTATTCCTTGACGAGCAGTACTTC.

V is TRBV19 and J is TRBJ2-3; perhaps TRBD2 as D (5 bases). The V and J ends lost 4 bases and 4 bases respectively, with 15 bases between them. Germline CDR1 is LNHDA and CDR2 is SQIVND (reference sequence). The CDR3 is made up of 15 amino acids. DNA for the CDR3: TGTGCCAGTAGTAATGGGGAGCTTTGGCCAGATACGCAGTATTTT. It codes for CASSNGELWPDTQYF.

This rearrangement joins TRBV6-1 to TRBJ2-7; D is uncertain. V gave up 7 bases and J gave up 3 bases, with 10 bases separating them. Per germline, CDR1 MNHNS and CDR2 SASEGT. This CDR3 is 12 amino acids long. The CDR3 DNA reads TGTGCCAGCATCGCAGACATCTACGAGCAGTACTTC. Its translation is CASIADIYEQYF.

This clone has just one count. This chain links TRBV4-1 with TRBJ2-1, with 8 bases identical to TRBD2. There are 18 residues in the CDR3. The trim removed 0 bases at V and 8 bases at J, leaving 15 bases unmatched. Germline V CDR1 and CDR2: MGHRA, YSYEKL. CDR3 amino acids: CASSQDRPAGVPSYEQFF. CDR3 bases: TGCGCCAGCAGCCAAGATAGGCCAGCGGGAGTTCCCTCGTATGAGCAGTTCTTC.

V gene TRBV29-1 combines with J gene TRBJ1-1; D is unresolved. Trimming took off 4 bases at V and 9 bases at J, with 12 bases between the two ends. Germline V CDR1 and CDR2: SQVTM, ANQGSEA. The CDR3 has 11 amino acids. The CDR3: CSVVGQDQAFF. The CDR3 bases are TGCAGCGTTGTAGGTCAAGATCAAGCTTTCTTT.

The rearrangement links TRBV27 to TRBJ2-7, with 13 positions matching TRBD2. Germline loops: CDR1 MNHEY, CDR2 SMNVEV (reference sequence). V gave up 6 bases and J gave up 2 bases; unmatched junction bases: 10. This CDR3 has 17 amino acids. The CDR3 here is CASSSSGTSGMTYEQYF. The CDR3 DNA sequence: TGTGCCAGCAGCTCTTCCGGGACTAGCGGGATGACCTACGAGCAGTACTTC.

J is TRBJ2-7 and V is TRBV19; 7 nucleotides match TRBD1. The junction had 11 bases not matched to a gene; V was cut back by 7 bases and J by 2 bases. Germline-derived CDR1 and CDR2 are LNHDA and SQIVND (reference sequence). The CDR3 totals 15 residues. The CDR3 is CASTNPRTGAYEQYF. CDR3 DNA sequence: TGTGCCAGTACCAACCCCCGAACAGGGGCCTACGAGCAGTACTTC.

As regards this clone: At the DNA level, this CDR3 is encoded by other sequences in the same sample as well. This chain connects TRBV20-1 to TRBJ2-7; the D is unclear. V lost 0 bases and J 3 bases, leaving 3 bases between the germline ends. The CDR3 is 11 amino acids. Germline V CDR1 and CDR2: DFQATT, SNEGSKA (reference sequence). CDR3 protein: CSARDSYEQYF. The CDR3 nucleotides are TGCAGTGCTAGAGACAGCTACGAGCAGTACTTC.

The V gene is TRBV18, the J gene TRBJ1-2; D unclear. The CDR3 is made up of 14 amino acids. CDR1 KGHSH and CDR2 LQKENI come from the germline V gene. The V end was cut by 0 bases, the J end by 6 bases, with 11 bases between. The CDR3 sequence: CASSPPTLTNGYTF. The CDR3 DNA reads TGTGCCAGCTCACCACCTACGCTTACTAATGGCTACACCTTC.

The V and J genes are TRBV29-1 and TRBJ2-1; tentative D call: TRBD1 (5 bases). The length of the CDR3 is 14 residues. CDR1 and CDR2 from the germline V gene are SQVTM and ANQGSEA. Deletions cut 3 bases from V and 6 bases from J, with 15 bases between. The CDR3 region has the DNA TGCAGCGTTGAGGGGCTAGAGGACACCAATGAGCAGTTCTTC. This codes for CSVEGLEDTNEQFF.

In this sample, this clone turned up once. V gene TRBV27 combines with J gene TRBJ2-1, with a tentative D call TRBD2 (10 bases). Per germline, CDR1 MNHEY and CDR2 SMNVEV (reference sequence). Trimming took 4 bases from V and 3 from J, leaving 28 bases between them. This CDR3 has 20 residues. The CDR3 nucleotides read TGTGCCAGCAGTTCGCGGGACAGGGCCCGGACTAGCGGACACTACAATGAGCAGTTCTTC. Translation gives CASSSRDRARTSGHYNEQFF.

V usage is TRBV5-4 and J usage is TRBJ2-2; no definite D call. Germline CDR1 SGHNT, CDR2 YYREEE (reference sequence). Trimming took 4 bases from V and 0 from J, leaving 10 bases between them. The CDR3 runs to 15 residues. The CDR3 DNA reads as TGTGCCAGCAGCCCGGGCCCGGCGAACACCGGGGAGCTGTTTTTT. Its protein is CASSPGPANTGELFF.

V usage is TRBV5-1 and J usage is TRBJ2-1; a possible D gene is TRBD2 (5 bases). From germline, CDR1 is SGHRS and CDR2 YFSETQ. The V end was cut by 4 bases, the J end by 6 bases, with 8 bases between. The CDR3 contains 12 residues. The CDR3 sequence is CASSQLANEQFF. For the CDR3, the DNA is TGCGCCAGCAGCCAGCTAGCCAATGAGCAGTTCTTC.

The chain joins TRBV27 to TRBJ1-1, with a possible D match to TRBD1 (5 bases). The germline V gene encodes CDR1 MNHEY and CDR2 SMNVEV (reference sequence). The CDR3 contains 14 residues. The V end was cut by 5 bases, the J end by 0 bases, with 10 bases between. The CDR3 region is CASSLEGVNTEAFF. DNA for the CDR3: TGTGCCAGCAGTCTGGAAGGGGTGAACACTGAAGCTTTCTTT.

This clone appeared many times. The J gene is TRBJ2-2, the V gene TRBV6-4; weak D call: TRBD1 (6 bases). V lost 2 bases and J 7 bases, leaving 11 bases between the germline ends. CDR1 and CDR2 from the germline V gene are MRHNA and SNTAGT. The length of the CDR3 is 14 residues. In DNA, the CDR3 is TGTGCCAGCAGTGACAAGGGGGAGCACGGGGAGCTGTTTTTT. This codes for CASSDKGEHGELFF.

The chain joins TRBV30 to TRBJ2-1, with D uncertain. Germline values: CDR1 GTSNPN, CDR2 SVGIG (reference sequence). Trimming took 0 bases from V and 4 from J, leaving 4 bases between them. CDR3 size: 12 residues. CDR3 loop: CAWSVGYNEQFF. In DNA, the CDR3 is TGTGCCTGGAGTGTAGGTTACAATGAGCAGTTCTTC.

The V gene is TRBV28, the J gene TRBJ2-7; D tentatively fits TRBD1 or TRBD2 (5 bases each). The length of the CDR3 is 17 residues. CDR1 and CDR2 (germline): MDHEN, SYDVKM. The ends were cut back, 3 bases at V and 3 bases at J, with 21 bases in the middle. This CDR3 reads CASSFRGVIGKGYEQYF. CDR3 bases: TGTGCCAGCAGTTTTAGGGGTGTGATCGGGAAAGGCTACGAGCAGTACTTC.

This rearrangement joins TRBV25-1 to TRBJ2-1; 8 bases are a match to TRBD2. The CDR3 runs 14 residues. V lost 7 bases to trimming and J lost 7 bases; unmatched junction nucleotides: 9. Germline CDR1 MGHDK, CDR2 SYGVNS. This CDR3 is CASTAAGDWNEQFF. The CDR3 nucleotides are TGTGCCAGCACCGCAGCGGGAGATTGGAATGAGCAGTTCTTC. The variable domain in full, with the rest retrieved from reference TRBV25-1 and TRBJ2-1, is EADIYQTPRYLVIGTGKKITLECSQTMGHDKMYWYQQDPGMELHLIHYSYGVNSTEKGDLSSESTVSRIRTEHFPLTLESARPSHTSQYLCASTAAGDWNEQFFGPGTRLTVL.

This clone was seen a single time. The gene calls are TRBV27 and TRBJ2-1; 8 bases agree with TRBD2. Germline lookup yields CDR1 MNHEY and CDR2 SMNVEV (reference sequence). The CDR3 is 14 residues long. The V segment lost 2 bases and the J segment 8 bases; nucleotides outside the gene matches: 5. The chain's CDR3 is CASSLLAGKDEQFF. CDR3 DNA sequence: TGTGCCAGCAGTTTACTAGCGGGTAAAGATGAGCAGTTCTTC.

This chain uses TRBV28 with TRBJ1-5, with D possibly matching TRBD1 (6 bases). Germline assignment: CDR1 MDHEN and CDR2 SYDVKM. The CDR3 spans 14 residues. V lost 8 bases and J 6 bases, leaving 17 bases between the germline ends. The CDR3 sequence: CASLPGVVFQPQHF. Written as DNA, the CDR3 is TGTGCCAGCCTGCCAGGGGTGGTGTTTCAGCCCCAGCATTTT.